Below, 20 T cell receptor beta chains from the same sample are listed, as sequenced in a study of CD8+CD57+ T cells in acquired aplastic anemia. CDR3 and TCR beta VDJ profiling relied on a genomic DNA template. TCRdb redid the calling of the reads with MiXCR, one entry per CDR3 protein. Here the sample spans about 240,000 distinct CDR3 sequences, around 45% being singletons. Patients selected for sequencing had displayed CD8+CD57+ cell expansion by flow cytometry. Input material: sorted CD4+, CD8+, or CD8+CD57+ T cells (not recorded which) from PBMCs. Receptors originate from a human donor with aplastic anemia.

V gene TRBV9 combines with J gene TRBJ2-7; TRBD2 matches at 11 bases. The V gene's germline CDR1 is SGDLS and CDR2 YYNGEE. With 0 bases clipped from V and 4 bases from J, the junction kept 12 bases outside the gene matches. The CDR3 consists of 18 residues. Here the CDR3 DNA reads TGTGCCAGCAGCGTAGGGCTAGCGGGAGGCCCTACAAGATACGAGCAGTACTTC. Amino acid sequence: CASSVGLAGGPTRYEQYF.

This clonotype occurred a few times. A much larger clone sits a single nucleotide away, making a read error possible. The chain uses TRBV7-2 and TRBJ2-7, with TRBD1 matching 12 bases. The CDR3 sequence is 16 residues long. V lost 5 bases to trimming and J lost 2 bases; unmatched junction nucleotides: 7. Germline V lookup: CDR1 SGHTA, CDR2 FQGNSA. DNA of the CDR3: TGTGCCAGCAGCATACCCGGGACAGGGGGCCCCTACGAGCAGTACTTC. This gives the protein CASSIPGTGGPYEQYF. Variable domain in full (rest from reference TRBV7-2 and TRBJ2-7): GAGVSQSPSNKVTEKGKDVELRCDPISGHTALYWYRQSLGQGLEFLIYFQGNSAPDKSGLPSDRFSAERTGGSVSTLTIQRTQQEDSAVYLCASSIPGTGGPYEQYFGPGTRLTVT.

This clonotype was detected only a few times. This rearrangement joins TRBV6-1 to TRBJ1-5; 7 nucleotides agree with TRBD1. Germline V gene lookup returns CDR1 MNHNS and CDR2 SASEGT. CDR3 length equals 15 residues. V lost 5 bases and J lost 1; bases outside the gene matches: 5. CDR3 sequence reads: CASSRQGESNQPQHF. CDR3 in DNA: TGTGCCAGCAGTCGACAGGGTGAGAGCAATCAGCCCCAGCATTTT.

Remarks on this clonotype: A much more abundant neighbour one base away suggests this may be a read error. The V gene is TRBV2, the J gene TRBJ2-7; D is perhaps TRBD2 (6 bases). From germline, CDR1 is SNHLY and CDR2 FYNNEI. V lost 3 bases to trimming and J lost 3 bases, with 15 bases between them. This CDR3 is built from 15 residues. CDR3 coding DNA: TGTGCCAGCAGTGACCCAAAGGGCGGGAACTACGAGCAGTACTTC. It codes for CASSDPKGGNYEQYF. The full variable domain, completed using reference TRBV2 and TRBJ2-7, is EPEVTQTPSHQVTQMGQEVILRCVPISNHLYFYWYRQILGQKVEFLVSFYNNEISEKSEIFDDQFSVERPDGSNFTLKIRSTKLEDSAMYFCASSDPKGGNYEQYFGPGTRLTVT.

This clonotype was recorded many times. The V call is TRBV7-8, the J call TRBJ2-1; 7 bases match TRBD2. V shed 1 base and J 8 bases; nucleotides not matched to a gene: 8. The CDR3 is 15 amino acids. From germline, CDR1 is SGHVS and CDR2 FQNEAQ. The CDR3 DNA is TGTGCCAGCAGCTTAGGAGCGGGGAATATCGATGAGCAGTTCTTC. It codes for CASSLGAGNIDEQFF.

This clonotype was seen repeatedly, ten times or more. CDR3 in DNA: TGTGCCACCCCGCCCTCCGATGAGCAGTTCTTC. Translating it yields CATPPSDEQFF. The chain has TRBV2 and TRBJ2-1; D uncertain. Trimming shortened V by 10 bases and J by 8 bases, and 12 bases separated the two germline ends. The CDR3 has 11 residues. Germline CDR1 reads SNHLY; CDR2 reads FYNNEI.

As to this clonotype: Since a much larger clone is just one base distant, this may be a read error. V usage is TRBV10-3 and J usage is TRBJ1-1, with no clear D. This CDR3 has 14 residues. In germline, CDR1 is ENHRY, CDR2 SYGVKD. This CDR3 reads CASSYSWDNTEALF. The CDR3 bases are TGTGCCAGCAGTTACTCGTGGGATAACACTGAAGCTCTCTTT.

This clonotype was found a few times. This chain joins TRBV29-1 and TRBJ1-1; D unclear. The germline gives CDR1 SQVTM, CDR2 ANQGSEA. The CDR3 has 11 amino acids. V lost 6 bases and J 1 base, leaving 6 bases between the germline ends. The CDR3 loop is CSVQTNTEAFF. The CDR3, as DNA: TGCAGCGTCCAGACGAACACTGAAGCTTTCTTT.

This clonotype has at least ten counts. This chain connects TRBV25-1 to TRBJ1-1, with a possible D match to TRBD1 (5 bases). Between the trimmed V and J ends, which lost 0 bases and 1 base, there was a span of 6 bases. Germline CDR1 MGHDK, CDR2 SYGVNS. The CDR3 length is 14 residues. The CDR3 spells CASSEYGGNTEAFF. As DNA, the CDR3 is TGTGCCAGCAGTGAATACGGGGGGAACACTGAAGCTTTCTTT.

The sample holds a few counts of this clonotype. This rearrangement joins TRBV10-3 to TRBJ2-5; D is ambiguous. The V and J ends lost 2 bases and 1 base respectively, with 5 bases between them. The CDR3 loop spans 13 amino acids. Germline assignment: CDR1 ENHRY and CDR2 SYGVKD. The chain's CDR3 is CAISEGVQETQYF. The CDR3 DNA is TGTGCCATCAGTGAGGGCGTCCAAGAGACCCAGTACTTC.

This clonotype was seen ten or more times. In DNA form, the CDR3 reads TGTGCCAGCAGTTACGGGGCAGAATACTCCTACGAGCAGTACTTC. It is translated as CASSYGAEYSYEQYF. The chain links TRBV12-3 or TRBV12-4 to TRBJ2-7; either TRBD1 or TRBD2 may fit D (5 bases each). The CDR3 is made up of 15 amino acids. Trimming left V 4 bases short and J 0 bases short, with 13 bases between.

On this clonotype: A read error may produce the germline difference seen at one junction end. The J gene is TRBJ2-3, the V gene TRBV20-1; weak D call: TRBD2 (5 bases). Looked up from germline, CDR1 is DFQATT and CDR2 is SNEGSKA (reference sequence). The CDR3 length is 15 residues. CDR3 residues: CNASRQMTSTDTQYF. CDR3 DNA: TGCAATGCTAGCCGCCAGATGACTAGCACAGATACGCAGTATTTT.

This clonotype was detected once. A clone one base away is much larger, so this may be a read error. V gene TRBV12-3 or TRBV12-4 combines with J gene TRBJ1-5; perhaps TRBD1 as D (5 bases). The length of the CDR3 is 15 residues. The CDR3 nucleotides are TGTGCCGGCAGCCGAAGCGACAGCCTGCCCAAGCCCCAGCATTTT. Its protein product is CAGSRSDSLPKPQHF.

The CDR3 is CAIRPSRGANTEAFF. The CDR3 DNA is TGTGCCATCAGACCCTCCAGGGGCGCAAACACTGAAGCTTTCTTT. The chain joins TRBV10-3 to TRBJ1-1, with a possible D match to TRBD1 (6 bases). Trimming removed 6 bases from V and 2 bases from J, with 16 bases in between. The germline gives CDR1 ENHRY, CDR2 SYGVKD. This CDR3 has 15 residues.

This clonotype has just a few counts. The rearrangement uses TRBV27 and TRBJ2-7; 13 nucleotides match TRBD2. J gave up 2 bases and V 4 bases, and 8 bases lay outside the gene matches. The CDR3 loop spans 17 amino acids. Germline CDR1 is MNHEY and CDR2 is SMNVEV (reference sequence). The DNA for the CDR3 is TGTGCCAGCAGTTCCCAGGGACTAGCGGGGCCGGCCTACGAGCAGTACTTC. Translating gives CASSSQGLAGPAYEQYF.

This clonotype was counted only a few times. DNA for the CDR3: TGTGCCACCAGTGACACGCGTAGCACTGAAGCTTTCTTT. It codes for CATSDTRSTEAFF. V is TRBV24-1 and J is TRBJ1-1; D is ambiguous. V shed 4 bases and J shed 4 bases, with 9 bases lying between them. Germline CDR1 and CDR2: KGHDR and SFDVKD. CDR3 length equals 13 residues.

This clonotype was recorded many times. The rearrangement uses TRBV10-3 and TRBJ2-7; 7 nucleotides match TRBD2. The CDR3 runs 14 residues. Germline lookup yields CDR1 ENHRY and CDR2 SYGVKD. The J segment lost 5 bases and the V segment lost 6 bases, leaving 10 bases of the junction unmatched. The CDR3 region is CAIRNPLASHEQYF. For the CDR3, the DNA is TGTGCCATCAGGAACCCACTAGCGTCCCACGAGCAGTACTTC.

In this sample, this clonotype turned up a few times. This rearrangement joins TRBV29-1 to TRBJ2-1; TRBD2 matches at 10 bases. Germline assignment: CDR1 SQVTM and CDR2 ANQGSEA. The CDR3 is 16 amino acids. The ends lost 3 bases at V and 9 bases at J; junction bases unmatched: 14. CDR3 region: CSVDPSPGLAHSEQFF. The CDR3 DNA sequence: TGCAGCGTTGATCCCTCACCGGGACTAGCGCATAGTGAGCAGTTCTTC.

This clonotype was seen a few times. The chain uses TRBV6-5 and TRBJ2-4, with D perhaps matching TRBD1 or TRBD2 (5 bases each). The germline V gene encodes CDR1 MNHEY and CDR2 SVGAGI. Trimming pared 0 bases from V and 8 bases from J, leaving 11 bases between. The CDR3 is made up of 14 amino acids. This CDR3 is CASSYSGPGDIQYF. DNA for the CDR3: TGTGCCAGCAGTTACTCGGGACCGGGTGACATTCAGTACTTC.

This clonotype occurred many times. The CDR3 DNA reads TGTGCCAGCAGCTTAGTCGACAGCAGAGGACCCCTCCACTTT. Translating gives CASSLVDSRGPLHF. The chain combines TRBV7-9 with TRBJ1-6, with D maybe TRBD1 (5 bases). Germline CDR1 reads SEHNR; CDR2 reads FQNEAQ (reference sequence). The CDR3 is made up of 14 amino acids. V shed 1 base and J shed 12 bases, with 13 bases lying between them.